This TCR beta chain appears in the sequencing data of a study of tissue T cells after allogeneic stem cell transplantation. As for this clone: No antigen is known for it.

Using immunoSEQ multiplex PCR, the repertoire was profiled, and TCRdb retains in-frame clones only, with some absent. The data hold about 10,000 clones, with roughly 66% observed a single time. Overall study findings and caveats: Shared clones across patients were few; motif clustering revealed tissue-specific shared signatures. Within patients, tissue anatomy strongly shaped TCR repertoire composition. Only a limited share of tissue TCRs appeared in blood or spleen.

CDR1 is MDHEN and CDR2 is SYDVKM in the germline V gene. Trimming left V 10 bases short and J 4 bases short, with 19 bases between. The CDR3 consists of 14 residues. The J gene is TRBJ1-2, the V gene TRBV28, with D unclear. This specimen consisted of tissue from the jejunum, obtained at autopsy. This receptor was obtained from a woman aged 18 to 55 with breast cancer. CDR3 amino acids: CATGSARTGYGYTF. CDR3 nucleotide sequence: TGTGCCACCGGCTCCGCGAGGACGGGCTATGGCTACACCTTC.